This T cell receptor beta chain was documented in a study of a mutant IDH1 vaccine in newly diagnosed glioma. The CDR3 has 14 residues. Germline V lookup: CDR1 SGHRS, CDR2 YFSETQ. With 0 bases removed from V and 7 bases from J, the gap between germline ends came to 10 bases. On this clone: What it binds is not known.

Time point described: week 23, last vaccination. Vaccination used 300 ug of mutant IDH1 20-mer peptide per dose, with topical imiquimod. Libraries were prepared by immunoSEQ multiplex PCR; TCRdb keeps only in-frame clonotypes and omits some of them. There are roughly 60,000 clones in the sample; more than 75% occur only once, and 4% lies in the top ten. The sequencing used PBMCs, collected from a glioma patient whose treatment included an IDH1 peptide vaccine. The receptor's source is a man aged 25-40 years with glioma. The V call is TRBV5-1, the J call TRBJ2-2; no clear D. For the CDR3, the DNA is TGCGCCAGCAGCTTGGAGGTGCGCATCGGGGAGCTGTTTTTT. Translation gives CASSLEVRIGELFF.